This T cell receptor (beta chain) is drawn from a study of vaccination effects on CD4 cells after COVID-19. As for the study in general: Post-vaccine specimens arrived a median 72 days past the second dose.

Sequencing used immunoSEQ multiplex PCR; TCRdb keeps in-frame clones, though not all of them. The sample includes 25,000 to 35,000 clones, roughly 80% seen only once; the top ten take 1.4% to 1.5%. Before sequencing, viral peptide pools were used by the ViraFEST assay to expand antigen-specific CD4+ T cells. CD4+ T cells were isolated after about nine days of culture. Participants each got two BNT162b2 or mRNA-1273 vaccine doses. This clone showed up just once. The target antigen is unknown. Material: CD4+ T cells from PBMCs cultured with HCoV-NL63 spike peptides, obtained after COVID-19 vaccination. This clonotype was obtained from a human donor who received a COVID-19 vaccine. Some clones in this sample may be carry-over from other donors' samples.

CDR3 protein: CASSDNFEQYF. Written as DNA, the CDR3 is TGTGCCAGCAGCGATAATTTCGAGCAGTACTTC. The V and J genes are TRBV6-5 and TRBJ2-7; D remains unclear. CDR1 and CDR2 (germline): MNHEY, SVGAGI. V was clipped by 6 bases and J by 6 bases, with 9 bases between them. CDR3 length equals 11 residues.